This TCR beta chain was identified in a study of blood T cell repertoires in COVID-19 (TCRdb year 2020). About the study as a whole: Samples from collaborators originated in the United States, Italy and Spain and spanned both the acute and convalescent phases of COVID-19. The prospective study material was composed of cDNA or gDNA derived from T cells, B-cell-depleted T cells, or PBMCs. Deeply sampled blood TCRbeta repertoires from subjects exposed to, actively infected with, or recovered from COVID-19 were included in the dataset. The repertoires were released in a freely available public database intended as a resource for research on the immune response to SARS-CoV-2. Samples came from the ongoing ImmuneRACE study (first 160 participants) plus 1,254 subjects from 6 global collaborators. The sample metadata nearly always contained a de-identified subject ID, COVID-19 status, age in years and sex. Where available, HLA class I and class II types were taken from metadata supplied by the sample provider and were not determined by assay-based typing.

The V end gives up 6 bases and the J end 4 bases, leaving 10 bases in the junction not matched to a gene. Taken from cysteine to phenylalanine, the CDR3 has 16 residues. Only the CDR3 DNA is retained, 48 bases long and in frame from the first base. According to the germline V gene, CDR1 reads SNHLY and CDR2 reads FYNNEI. Participants in the prospective study were aged roughly 18 to 100 years, lived in approximately 26 United States geographic areas, and enrolled through a virtual design. In the prospective study, participants were assigned to cohorts based on the clinical history participants reported in a screening survey and a study questionnaire. Recovered participants in ImmuneRACE Cohort 3 were defined by two consecutive negative NP/OP PCR tests, clearance by a healthcare professional, or resolution of symptoms. Mobile phlebotomists in the prospective study collected whole blood, serum and a nasopharyngeal or oropharyngeal swab from every participant. Over a roughly two-month period, participants in the prospective study had the option of providing additional blood draws and questionnaires. Blood samples from the prospective study were shipped frozen or at room temperature prior to DNA extraction.

TCRbeta CDR3 regions were amplified from genomic DNA by means of the immunoSEQ Assay, a bias-controlled multiplex PCR. The published analysis was carried out like this. The number of nucleated cells in each sample was estimated from the amplification of reference gene primers within the assay. Sequence reads were collapsed and filtered to measure the absolute abundance of every unique TCRbeta CDR3 rearrangement. For each sample, productive Simpson clonality was calculated by taking the square root of Simpson's diversity index across productive rearrangements. TCRdb stores this immuneACCESS table with in-frame sequences only. Part of the clones is absent; in the studies checked, under half of the shortfall reflects unresolved V genes, and no reason is known for the rest. V, J and clone size reflect that table, while D and trimming were determined from the DNA. The sample table records 450,000 to 500,000 clones; approximately 86% of these occur just once. The top ten clones comprise about 0.75% of the sample.

A word on this clone: It lacks a known antigen. The sample holds no much larger clone one base away, and base qualities are not on file.

Study-level results and caveats: How much clinical and demographic metadata was included differed by source and by participant, and the metadata was provided uncurated.

This sequence was found in a woman under 30 who had recovered from COVID-19. Sequencing was performed on PBMCs or T cells enriched from blood (not recorded which). The rearrangement joined TRBV2 to TRBJ2-2, and 8 bases in between align with TRBD1. Here the CDR3 is given as CASRARTGFGTGELFF. The bases are TGTGCCAGCAGGGCCAGGACAGGGTTTGGCACCGGGGAGCTGTTTTTT.